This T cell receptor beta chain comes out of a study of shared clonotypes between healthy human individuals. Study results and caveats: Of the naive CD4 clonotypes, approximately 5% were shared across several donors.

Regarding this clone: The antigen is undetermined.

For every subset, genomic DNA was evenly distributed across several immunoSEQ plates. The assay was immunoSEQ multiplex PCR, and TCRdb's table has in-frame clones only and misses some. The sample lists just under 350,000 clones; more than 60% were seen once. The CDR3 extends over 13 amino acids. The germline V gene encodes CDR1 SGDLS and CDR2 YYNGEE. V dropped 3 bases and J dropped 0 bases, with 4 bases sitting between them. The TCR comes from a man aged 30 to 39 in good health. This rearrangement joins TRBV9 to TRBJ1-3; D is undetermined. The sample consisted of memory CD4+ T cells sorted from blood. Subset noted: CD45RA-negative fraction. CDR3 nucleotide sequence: TGTGCCAGCAGCGGATTCTCTGGAAACACCATATATTTT. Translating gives CASSGFSGNTIYF. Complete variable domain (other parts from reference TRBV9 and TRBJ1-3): DSGVTQTPKHLITATGQRVTLRCSPRSGDLSVYWYQQSLDQGLQFLIQYYNGEERAKGNILERFSAQQFPDLHSELNLSSLELGDSALYFCASSGFSGNTIYFGEGSWLTVV.